Presented here are 13 T cell receptor beta chains from one specimen sequenced in a study of T-cell reconstitution after alpha-beta-depleted transplantation in children. Preparation of the TCRbeta library used unique molecular identifiers. TCRdb processed the PCR reads anew with MiXCR; each CDR3 protein has one entry. The sample has 670,000 or so distinct CDR3 sequences; about an eighth are singletons. The sample in question was PBMCs, obtained before TCRalphabeta/CD19-depleted stem cell transplant. The receptors originated from a girl aged 2-10 years with congenital amegakaryocytic thrombocytopenia, due to receive a stem cell transplant.

On this clonotype: Given a much more abundant clone one base away, this may be a read error. V and J are TRBV5-1 and TRBJ2-1, with 8 bases matching TRBD2. Looked up from germline, CDR1 is SGHRS and CDR2 is YFSETQ. CDR3 size: 14 residues. After removal of 2 bases from V and 9 bases from J, the junction contained 7 bases not matched to a gene. The CDR3, as DNA: TGCGCCAGCAGCTTAGCGGGAGTTGGCTTTGAGCAGTTCTTC. Its protein product is CASSLAGVGFEQFF.

This clonotype has just a few counts. This rearrangement joins TRBV20-1 to TRBJ1-1; perhaps TRBD1 as D (6 bases). Deletions cut 5 bases from V and 4 bases from J, with 17 bases between. This CDR3 has 14 amino acids. The germline CDR1 and CDR2 sequences are DFQATT and SNEGSKA (reference sequence). The CDR3 loop reads CSARAGEGPTEAFF. CDR3 nucleotide sequence: TGCAGTGCTCGGGCAGGGGAAGGTCCCACTGAAGCTTTCTTT.

This clonotype occurred many times. The chain recombines TRBV29-1 with TRBJ2-3; TRBD1 agrees at 7 bases. The V gene's germline CDR1 is SQVTM and CDR2 ANQGSEA. The CDR3 runs 16 residues. Here the CDR3 DNA reads TGCCGCCTTAGCCAGAAAGGGGGCCCCTACACAGATACGCAGTATTTT. It is translated as CRLSQKGGPYTDTQYF.

The chain uses TRBV7-9 and TRBJ1-2; a weak D match, TRBD1 (6 bases). Per the germline V gene, CDR1 is SEHNR and CDR2 is FQNEAQ (reference sequence). This CDR3 contains 14 residues. V gave up 1 base and J gave up 8 bases, with 14 bases separating them. The CDR3 sequence is CASSLEGAGAGYTF. The CDR3 DNA reads TGTGCCAGCAGCTTAGAGGGTGCAGGGGCAGGCTACACCTTC.

This clonotype was counted many times. J is TRBJ2-1 and V is TRBV12-3 or TRBV12-4; no clear D gene. This CDR3 is built from 14 residues. V lost 3 bases and J 6 bases, leaving 12 bases between the germline ends. CDR3 in amino acids: CASSFTGSFNEQFF. The CDR3 DNA reads TGTGCCAGCAGTTTCACGGGTTCGTTCAATGAGCAGTTCTTC.

This clonotype was counted between two and nine times. Germline and junction disagree at one end, which may indicate a read error. The V call is TRBV20-1, the J call TRBJ2-1; TRBD1 might be the D (6 bases). This CDR3 region has 14 residues. Germline V gives CDR1 DFQATT, CDR2 SNEGSKA (reference sequence). CDR3 amino acids: CSARDIGGKNFLIF. Written as DNA, the CDR3 is TGCAGTGCTAGAGATATTGGGGGCAAGAATTTCCTAATCTTC.

This clonotype was recorded at least ten times. The CDR3 sequence: CASSSSSGGGYTF. For the CDR3, the DNA is TGTGCCAGCAGTTCATCTAGTGGGGGCGGCTACACCTTC. The chain couples TRBV12-3 or TRBV12-4 to TRBJ1-2, with D perhaps matching TRBD1 (6 bases). Trimming removed 4 bases at V and 8 bases at J, with 14 bases between. The CDR3 extends over 13 amino acids.

The chain has TRBV20-1 and TRBJ2-6; perhaps TRBD2 as D (5 bases). The ends were cut back, 6 bases at V and 3 bases at J, with 18 bases in the middle. CDR3 size: 16 residues. Germline CDR1 and CDR2: DFQATT and SNEGSKA (reference sequence). The CDR3 reads CSARKADGLGANVLTF. Here the CDR3 DNA reads TGCAGTGCCAGGAAGGCGGACGGACTTGGGGCCAACGTCCTGACTTTC.

This clonotype was counted many times. The rearrangement links TRBV20-1 to TRBJ1-3, with a weak D call TRBD1 (5 bases). CDR3 length: 15 amino acids. Deletions cut 6 bases from V and 4 bases from J, with 19 bases between. Germline lookup yields CDR1 DFQATT and CDR2 SNEGSKA (reference sequence). CDR3 DNA: TGCAGTGCCACCTTCCCGGGCGACAGAGGAAACACCATATATTTT. The encoded protein is CSATFPGDRGNTIYF.

Many counts were recorded for this clonotype. This rearrangement joins TRBV24-1 to TRBJ1-2; 7 bases match TRBD1. The CDR3 has 15 amino acids. Germline CDR1 and CDR2: KGHDR and SFDVKD. V shed 4 bases, J shed 3 bases, and the junction held 7 bases outside the gene matches. CDR3 DNA sequence: TGTGCCACCAGTGACACAGGGGCAACAGACTATGGCTACACCTTC. Translated, it gives CATSDTGATDYGYTF.

The rearrangement links TRBV6-1 to TRBJ2-6, with a weak D call TRBD1 (6 bases). Trimming removed 7 bases from V and 2 bases from J, with 12 bases in between. CDR1 and CDR2 from the germline V gene are MNHNS and SASEGT. The CDR3 is made up of 15 amino acids. CDR3 coding DNA: TGTGCCAGCATCTTCAACAGGGCTGGGGCCAACGTCCTGACTTTC. It encodes CASIFNRAGANVLTF.

This clonotype was recorded many times. The chain couples TRBV12-3 or TRBV12-4 to TRBJ2-7, with a weak D call TRBD1 (6 bases). Deletions cut 3 bases from V and 7 bases from J, with 13 bases between. The CDR3 spans 13 residues. CDR3 in DNA: TGTGCCAGCAGTTTGGGTCTTAGGGGGGAGCAGTACTTC. Its protein is CASSLGLRGEQYF.

The genes are TRBV5-1 and TRBJ1-5; D perhaps matches TRBD1 (6 bases). The V end lost 0 bases, the J end lost 3 bases, and 10 bases lay between the germline ends. The CDR3 is made up of 15 amino acids. Germline assignment: CDR1 SGHRS and CDR2 YFSETQ. In DNA form, the CDR3 reads TGCGCCAGCAGCTTGGGAGGGGGGGCCAATCAGCCCCAGCATTTT. It codes for CASSLGGGANQPQHF.